This T cell receptor (beta chain) was profiled in a study of T cells after yellow fever vaccination. Trimming removed 0 bases from V and 0 bases from J, with 8 bases in between. The CDR3 length is 15 residues. Germline lookup yields CDR1 SGHKS and CDR2 YYEKEE (reference sequence). The table lists this clonotype with many counts. The TCR cDNA carried a universal primer site and UMIs from 5'RACE template switching. MiXCR, run by TCRdb on the 5' RACE reads, gives a single entry per CDR3 protein. The profile shows some 350,000 distinct CDR3 sequences, about 4% of them singletons. The sample here was PBMCs, taken 5 days after the yellow fever booster vaccination. This TCR came from a man between 18 and 35 years old who received the YFV17D yellow fever vaccine. The chain couples TRBV5-5 to TRBJ2-3; D gene ambiguous. The CDR3 coding sequence is TGTGCCAGCAGCTTGGGGGTAACTAGCACAGATACGCAGTATTTT. Translating gives CASSLGVTSTDTQYF.